This T cell receptor (beta chain) is drawn from a study of OX40 agonist ivuxolimab in advanced cancers. Study background: The patients' treatment was ivuxolimab, an agonistic anti-OX40 (CD134) antibody. Among those enrolled, mean age was roughly 55 years (range about 23 to 85) and 75% to 85% were male.

Study findings and constraints: With doses of 0.1 to 3.0 mg/kg, CD4+ and CD8+ blood T cells had undergone clonal expansion by week 6. The study found that CD8+ T cells averaged more expanded clones than CD4+.

Note on this clone: Its antigen is undetermined.

This table comes from immunoSEQ multiplex PCR, and its TCRdb copy is limited to in-frame clones, with some not included. The sample includes 70,000 or so clones, approximately 92% seen only once; the top ten take roughly 6%. Trimming removed 2 bases from V and 6 bases from J; junction bases left unmatched: 5. The CDR3 runs to 16 residues. Germline lookup yields CDR1 KGHSH and CDR2 LQKENI. This material consisted of CD4+ or CD8+ T cells sorted from blood, taken in a trial of the OX40 agonist ivuxolimab. The chain carries TRBV18 and TRBJ2-1, with 12 bases that match TRBD2. The receptor was isolated from an adult with an advanced solid tumor such as melanoma, head and neck, liver or kidney cancer. CDR3 sequence reads: CASSPGLAGGINEQFF. Written as DNA, the CDR3 is TGTGCCAGCTCACCAGGGCTAGCGGGGGGGATCAATGAGCAGTTCTTC.